This T cell receptor beta chain originates from a study of post-analysis software for immune sequencing data. Trimming removed 5 bases at V and 1 base at J, with 15 bases between. The CDR3 is 15 amino acids. In germline, CDR1 is MNHNY, CDR2 SVGAGI (reference sequence). Note on this clonotype: The antigen is not known.

General observations from the study: With TRBV5-6, TRBV5-1 and TRBV20-1 included, about five TRBV segments were more frequent in patients than in controls.

Tagging with unique molecular identifiers was a feature of the TCR beta cDNA libraries. TCRdb ran MiXCR on the PCR reads and lists one entry per CDR3 protein. Of hundreds of thousands of distinct CDR3 sequences listed, 25% to 30% are singletons. This TCR came from a girl aged 10-17 years with multiple sclerosis. The source material was blood. V usage is TRBV6-6 and J usage is TRBJ2-7, with a tentative D call TRBD1 (6 bases). For the CDR3, the DNA is TGTGCCAGCAGTGATAGACAGGAGCCTTCCTACGAGCAGTACTTC. Its translation: CASSDRQEPSYEQYF.